A selection of T cell receptor beta chains follows, all from one sample in a study of blood T cell repertoires in COVID-19. Profiled with immunoSEQ multiplex PCR; TCRdb holds only in-frame clones, not every one. The sample has about 7,000 clones; 80% to 90% are singletons. Sequences were obtained from peripheral blood. These receptors originate from a man in his sixties or seventies with active COVID-19. The CDR3 runs from the conserved cysteine through the conserved F or W. The order of the fields is CDR3 DNA, CDR3 protein, D gene, V gene, J gene, clone size. D genes are given only for firm matches. Clone size is shown for a subset of rows, as once, few, many or a class of expanded clone.

DNA: TGCGCCAGCAGCCAAGATTCGGGACAGGGGAATCAGCCCCAGCATTTT
CDR3: CASSQDSGQGNQPQHF
D: TRBD1
V: TRBV4-3
J: TRBJ1-5
size: few

DNA: TGTGCCAGCAGTGACTCTGGCAGGGTAGGCTATGGCTACACCTTC
CDR3: CASSDSGRVGYGYTF
D: -
V: TRBV6-4
J: TRBJ1-2
size: -

DNA: TGCGCCAGCAGCCAAGAAGAACAGTCAAACTATGGCTACACCTTC
CDR3: CASSQEEQSNYGYTF
D: -
V: TRBV4-1
J: TRBJ1-2
size: -

DNA: TGTGCCAGCAGCTTAGTGGGACTAGCGGGGGGCGGGTACGAGCAGTACTTC
CDR3: CASSLVGLAGGGYEQYF
D: TRBD2
V: TRBV7-2
J: TRBJ2-7
size: -

DNA: TGTGCCAGCACGTCGAACGGACGGGGTTCGGGCTATGGCTACACCTTC
CDR3: CASTSNGRGSGYGYTF
D: -
V: TRBV5-8
J: TRBJ1-2
size: -

DNA: TGTGCCAGCAGCCAACCTGTCGGCCGGGACACTGAAGCTTTCTTT
CDR3: CASSQPVGRDTEAFF
D: -
V: TRBV3-1/TRBV3-2
J: TRBJ1-1
size: -

DNA: TGTGCCAGCAGCTTTGGAGGGGGCAGGGCTGAAGCTTTCTTT
CDR3: CASSFGGGRAEAFF
D: TRBD1
V: TRBV11-2
J: TRBJ1-1
size: -

DNA: TGTGCCAGCAGTTTATGGGAGACCTCCTACGAGCAGTACTTC
CDR3: CASSLWETSYEQYF
D: -
V: TRBV6-5
J: TRBJ2-7
size: -

DNA: TGTGCCAGCAGCCAAGGGACAGACTATGGCTACACCTTC
CDR3: CASSQGTDYGYTF
D: TRBD1
V: TRBV7-3
J: TRBJ1-2
size: medium-sized

DNA: TGTGCCAGCAGTAAAGGACAATCCTACGAGCAGTACTTC
CDR3: CASSKGQSYEQYF
D: -
V: TRBV6-2/TRBV6-3
J: TRBJ2-7
size: -

DNA: TGCGCCAGCAGCGGGCAGCTTAACACTGAAGCTTTCTTT
CDR3: CASSGQLNTEAFF
D: -
V: TRBV5-1
J: TRBJ1-1
size: -

DNA: TGTGCCAGCAGCTTAGGGCCGATTCAGCCCCAGCATTTT
CDR3: CASSLGPIQPQHF
D: -
V: TRBV7-9
J: TRBJ1-5
size: once

DNA: TGTGCCAGCAGTGCTGGCGGGGGCCTCAACAATGAGCAGTTCTTC
CDR3: CASSAGGGLNNEQFF
D: -
V: TRBV2
J: TRBJ2-1
size: once

DNA: TGCGCCAGCAGTGAGCGTCCCGGGGGGATCACAGATACGCAGTATTTT
CDR3: CASSERPGGITDTQYF
D: TRBD2
V: TRBV10-1
J: TRBJ2-3
size: -

DNA: TGTGCCAGCAGCCCGCAATTTGATGGCCGGACTTTCACAGATACGCAGTATTTT
CDR3: CASSPQFDGRTFTDTQYF
D: -
V: TRBV7-9
J: TRBJ2-3
size: once

DNA: TGTGCCAGCAGCCCTAGAGGTGAACCCTATGGCTACACCTTC
CDR3: CASSPRGEPYGYTF
D: -
V: TRBV5-5
J: TRBJ1-2
size: -

DNA: TGTGCCAGCGGCTTTGGGCCCGCGGGGGAGACCCAGTACTTC
CDR3: CASGFGPAGETQYF
D: -
V: TRBV11-1
J: TRBJ2-5
size: -

DNA: TGTGCCAGCTCGGGGCGGGGTGGGGAGACCCAGTACTTC
CDR3: CASSGRGGETQYF
D: -
V: TRBV12-3/TRBV12-4
J: TRBJ2-5
size: -